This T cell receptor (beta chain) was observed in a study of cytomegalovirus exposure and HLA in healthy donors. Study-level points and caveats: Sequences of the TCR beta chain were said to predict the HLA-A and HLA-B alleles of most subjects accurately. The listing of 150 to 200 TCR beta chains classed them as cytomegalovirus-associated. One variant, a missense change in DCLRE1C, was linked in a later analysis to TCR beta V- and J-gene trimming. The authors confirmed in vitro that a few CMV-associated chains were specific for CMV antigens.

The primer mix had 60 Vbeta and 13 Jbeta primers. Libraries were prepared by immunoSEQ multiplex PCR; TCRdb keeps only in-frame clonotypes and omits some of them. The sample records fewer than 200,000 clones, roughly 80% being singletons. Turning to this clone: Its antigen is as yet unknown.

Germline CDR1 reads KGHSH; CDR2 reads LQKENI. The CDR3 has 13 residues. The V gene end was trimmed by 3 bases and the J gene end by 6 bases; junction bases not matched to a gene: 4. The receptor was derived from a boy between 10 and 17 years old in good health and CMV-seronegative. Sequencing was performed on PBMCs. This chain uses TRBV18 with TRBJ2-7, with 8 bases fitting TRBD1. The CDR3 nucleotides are TGTGCCAGCTCACCGGACAGGGATGGCGAGCAGTACTTC. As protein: CASSPDRDGEQYF.